This T cell receptor (beta chain) was observed in a study of blood T cell repertoires in COVID-19. Here immunoSEQ multiplex PCR was the method, and the copy in TCRdb shows in-frame clones only, minus some. Here the sample spans some 16,000 clones, approximately 78% being singletons. Trimming cost V 5 bases and J 4 bases, with 7 bases left between them. This CDR3 is built from 12 residues. Looked up from germline, CDR1 is SGHAT and CDR2 is FQDESV (reference sequence). This receptor was taken from a man older than 75 with active or convalescent COVID-19. Sample: peripheral blood. The rearrangement links TRBV11-1 to TRBJ2-3; no clear D gene. This CDR3 is CASSPKADTQYF. DNA for the CDR3: TGTGCCAGCAGCCCTAAAGCAGATACGCAGTATTTT.